The next 32 T cell receptor beta chains were all read from a single sample in a study of shared clonotypes between healthy human individuals. Sequencing used immunoSEQ multiplex PCR; TCRdb keeps in-frame clones, though not all of them. The sample lists around 1.1 million clones, about 72% occurring once. Sequencing was done on a sample of memory CD4+ T cells from PBMCs. Subset noted: CD45RA-negative fraction. The receptors stem from a man aged 18 to 30 in good health. Some clones in this sample may be carry-over from other donors' samples.

Concerning this clone: Distinct nucleotide sequences in the sample also encode this CDR3. The CDR3 is CASGLLGTDTQYF. DNA for the CDR3: TGTGCTAGTGGTTTGCTGGGAACCGATACGCAGTATTTT. This chain connects TRBV12-5 to TRBJ2-3; D remains ambiguous. This CDR3 comprises 13 residues. Trimming left V 2 bases short and J 6 bases short, with 9 bases between. CDR1 and CDR2 (germline): LGHNT, FRNRAP.

The chain carries TRBV5-1 and TRBJ2-1; unclear D gene. V shed 4 bases and J shed 10 bases, with 12 bases lying between them. The CDR3 covers 12 residues. Germline lookup yields CDR1 SGHRS and CDR2 YFSETQ. In DNA form, the CDR3 reads TGCGCCAGCAGCCGTTTTGGGCGGGAGCAGTTCTTC. Amino acids: CASSRFGREQFF.

To note about this clone: Additional DNA sequences in this sample encode the identical CDR3. The rearrangement uses TRBV15 and TRBJ2-1; D unresolved. The V gene lost 0 bases and the J gene lost 6 bases, with 6 bases spanning the gap. The CDR3 totals 13 residues. CDR1 LNHNV and CDR2 YYDKDF come from the germline V gene (reference sequence). The chain's CDR3 is CATSRDLGNEQFF. The CDR3 DNA follows: TGTGCCACCAGCAGAGATTTAGGCAATGAGCAGTTCTTC.

The rearrangement links TRBV28 to TRBJ1-2; 7 positions match TRBD1. V was clipped by 10 bases and J by 1 base; unmatched bases: 9. CDR1 is MDHEN and CDR2 is SYDVKM in the germline V gene. The CDR3 has 14 amino acids. As DNA, the CDR3 is TGTGCCACAGGCCGCTCAGGGGGTAACTATGGCTACACCTTC. Translated: CATGRSGGNYGYTF.

In DNA form, the CDR3 reads TGTGCCAGCAGCCGCGTCGTCGCCTATGGCTACACCTTC. Protein product: CASSRVVAYGYTF. The chain joins TRBV7-2 to TRBJ1-2; D uncertain. V lost 5 bases and J lost 4, with 11 bases in between. Germline V CDR1 and CDR2: SGHTA, FQGNSA. The length of the CDR3 is 13 residues.

The chain uses TRBV10-1 and TRBJ2-1; 13 bases fit TRBD2. J gave up 7 bases and V 10 bases, and 13 bases lay outside the gene matches. CDR1 and CDR2 from the germline V gene are WNHNN and SYGVQD (reference sequence). This CDR3 comprises 16 residues. The CDR3 region is CATEEPGLAGQNEQFF. The DNA for the CDR3 is TGCGCCACCGAGGAACCGGGACTAGCGGGACAAAATGAGCAGTTCTTC.

This chain connects TRBV6-1 to TRBJ2-1; no clear D. The CDR3 has 14 residues. Trimming removed 3 bases at V and 8 bases at J, with 14 bases between. CDR1 and CDR2 from the germline V gene are MNHNS and SASEGT. Here the CDR3 reads CASSDRLGRDEQFF. In DNA, the CDR3 is TGTGCCAGCAGTGACCGGTTGGGTAGGGATGAGCAGTTCTTC.

This sequence joins TRBV18 and TRBJ2-5; D tentatively reads TRBD1 or TRBD2 (7 bases each). Per the germline V gene, CDR1 is KGHSH and CDR2 is LQKENI. The CDR3 runs to 15 residues. Trimming removed 6 bases at V and 3 bases at J, with 17 bases between. This CDR3 is CASSQNQGGEETQYF. CDR3 DNA: TGTGCCAGCTCTCAAAACCAGGGGGGGGAAGAGACCCAGTACTTC.

The chain is built from TRBV6-1 and TRBJ2-2; 8 nucleotides align to TRBD1. The germline CDR1 and CDR2 sequences are MNHNS and SASEGT. This CDR3 contains 15 residues. The ends lost 4 bases at V and 6 bases at J; junction bases unmatched: 7. CDR3 amino acids: CASSGNRGEAGELFF. Written as DNA, the CDR3 is TGTGCCAGCAGTGGAAACAGGGGGGAGGCCGGGGAGCTGTTTTTT.

This clone was observed a few times. J is TRBJ1-5 and V is TRBV7-2, with 7 bases lining up with TRBD1. This CDR3 contains 15 residues. Germline loops: CDR1 SGHTA, CDR2 FQGNSA. V lost 5 bases and J lost 5; bases outside the gene matches: 9. The CDR3 coding sequence is TGTGCCAGCAGCCCTCAACAGGGGTCGGATCAGCCCCAGCATTTT. Its protein product is CASSPQQGSDQPQHF.

As concerns this clone: Distinct nucleotide sequences in the sample also encode this CDR3. The chain employs TRBV6-1 and TRBJ2-3, with TRBD1 matching over 9 bases. The CDR3 runs 14 residues. The V and J ends lost 5 bases and 3 bases, in that order; junction bases with no gene match: 3. Per germline, CDR1 MNHNS and CDR2 SASEGT. The DNA of the CDR3 is TGTGCCAGCAGTCCGGGACAGGGTACAGATACGCAGTATTTT. Translating gives CASSPGQGTDTQYF.

V is TRBV21-1 and J is TRBJ1-4. TRBV21-1 is an annotated pseudogene. CDR3 length equals 17 residues. The CDR3 sequence is CASSLRRALGANEKLFF. The CDR3 DNA reads as TGTGCCAGCAGCCTACGTCGTGCCCTTGGAGCTAATGAAAAACTGTTTTTT.

In this sample, this clone turned up a few times. The chain has TRBV28 and TRBJ2-2; 8 bases line up with TRBD2. The germline CDR1 and CDR2 sequences are MDHEN and SYDVKM. The junction had 10 bases not matched to a gene; V was cut back by 6 bases and J by 7 bases. This CDR3 region has 15 residues. This CDR3 reads CASRPGLDRIGELFF. CDR3 nucleotides: TGTGCCAGCAGGCCGGGACTAGACAGAATCGGGGAGCTGTTTTTT.

The rearrangement uses TRBV7-2 and TRBJ2-3, with TRBD2 identical over 7 bases. Germline V gives CDR1 SGHTA, CDR2 FQGNSA. The CDR3 covers 15 residues. V trimming: 5 bases; J trimming: 3 bases; junction bases outside the gene matches: 8. The chain's CDR3 is CASSEGRELTDTQYF. CDR3 coding DNA: TGTGCCAGCAGCGAGGGGAGGGAGCTGACAGATACGCAGTATTTT.

The chain couples TRBV12-2 to TRBJ2-7. TRBV12-2 is marked as a pseudogene. This CDR3 comprises 14 residues. The CDR3 region is CASRPGPRDYEQYF. CDR3 DNA: TGTGCAAGTCGTCCGGGACCCAGGGACTACGAGCAGTACTTC.

The chain uses TRBV29-1 and TRBJ2-5, with D perhaps matching TRBD2 (6 bases). Looked up from germline, CDR1 is SQVTM and CDR2 is ANQGSEA. Trimming stripped 4 bases from V and 5 bases from J, with 14 bases between. This CDR3 is 13 amino acids long. The DNA for the CDR3 is TGCAGCGTTGCTCCTGGGGGGTTCGAGACCCAGTACTTC. It yields the protein CSVAPGGFETQYF.

Many counts were recorded for this clone. V usage is TRBV25-1 and J usage is TRBJ2-7, with D perhaps being TRBD1 or TRBD2 (6 bases each). The CDR3 has 15 amino acids. Per the germline V gene, CDR1 is MGHDK and CDR2 is SYGVNS. Trimming took off 1 base at V and 3 bases at J, with 13 bases between the two ends. In nucleotides, the CDR3 is TGTGCCAGCAGTGAATCGGAGGGGGTAGGCTACGAGCAGTACTTC. This translates into CASSESEGVGYEQYF.

This chain joins TRBV18 and TRBJ2-6; no clear D gene. The germline V gene encodes CDR1 KGHSH and CDR2 LQKENI. There are 16 residues in the CDR3. V was clipped by 2 bases and J by 1 base, with 9 bases between them. In nucleotides, the CDR3 is TGTGCCAGCTCACCAACGGGCTTATCTGGGGCCAACGTCCTGACTTTC. It specifies CASSPTGLSGANVLTF.

The V and J genes are TRBV30 and TRBJ2-3, with TRBD2 identical over 12 bases. Trimming cost V 3 bases and J 2 bases; bases outside gene matches: 9. This CDR3 has 17 residues. From germline, CDR1 is GTSNPN and CDR2 SVGIG (reference sequence). CDR3 DNA: TGTGCCTGGAGCACTAAGACTAGCGGGAGTCCCACAGATACGCAGTATTTT. Its translation is CAWSTKTSGSPTDTQYF.

This clone was seen at least ten times. This chain links TRBV18 with TRBJ2-1; 10 bases align to TRBD2. After removal of 3 bases from V and 8 bases from J, the junction contained 10 bases not matched to a gene. The germline V gene has CDR1 KGHSH and CDR2 LQKENI. The CDR3 spans 16 residues. The CDR3 is CASSPRELAGSDEQFF. CDR3 DNA sequence: TGTGCCAGCTCACCGAGAGAACTAGCGGGAAGTGATGAGCAGTTCTTC.

The chain has TRBV6-1 and TRBJ2-7, with 8 positions matching TRBD1. Germline lookup yields CDR1 MNHNS and CDR2 SASEGT. J gave up 6 bases and V 2 bases, and 9 bases lay outside the gene matches. The CDR3 covers 15 residues. The CDR3 sequence: CASSERRQGAGEQYF. CDR3 in DNA: TGTGCCAGCAGTGAAAGAAGGCAGGGGGCAGGCGAGCAGTACTTC.

V is TRBV19 and J is TRBJ1-5; unclear D gene. Trimming pared 3 bases from V and 2 bases from J, leaving 8 bases between. Germline assignment: CDR1 LNHDA and CDR2 SQIVND (reference sequence). CDR3 length: 14 residues. CDR3 in DNA: TGTGCCAGTAGTATGATCGAGGGCAATCAGCCCCAGCATTTT. This sequence encodes CASSMIEGNQPQHF.

The V gene is TRBV6-5, the J gene TRBJ1-2, with D uncertain. CDR1 and CDR2 (germline): MNHEY, SVGAGI. The CDR3 has 12 residues. V was pared by 6 bases and J by 4 bases, with 9 bases between. The CDR3 loop reads CASRTGAYGYTF. The CDR3 DNA is TGTGCCAGCAGAACGGGCGCCTATGGCTACACCTTC.

The count of this clone is one. J is TRBJ1-1 and V is TRBV2; D gene uncertain. CDR3 length: 12 amino acids. Deletions cut 7 bases from V and 7 bases from J, with 13 bases between. The germline V gene encodes CDR1 SNHLY and CDR2 FYNNEI. This chain's CDR3 is CASKGQPREAFF. CDR3 in DNA: TGTGCCAGCAAGGGCCAGCCCCGTGAAGCTTTCTTT.

The genes are TRBV7-3 and TRBJ1-1; 8 bases map to TRBD1. This CDR3 is 14 amino acids long. The germline CDR1 and CDR2 sequences are SGHTA and FQGTGA. With 4 bases clipped from V and 6 bases from J, the junction kept 7 bases outside the gene matches. The DNA of the CDR3 is TGTGCCAGCAGCTCCATGACAGGGGTTGCTGAAGCTTTCTTT. As protein: CASSSMTGVAEAFF.

The genes are TRBV5-1 and TRBJ1-1; D unresolved. Germline V gives CDR1 SGHRS, CDR2 YFSETQ. V dropped 6 bases and J dropped 0 bases, with 9 bases sitting between them. The CDR3 sequence is 13 residues long. The DNA of the CDR3 is TGCGCCAGCATGCTGGGGTTGAACACTGAAGCTTTCTTT. Translation: CASMLGLNTEAFF. Complete variable domain (other parts from reference TRBV5-1 and TRBJ1-1): KAGVTQTPRYLIKTRGQQVTLSCSPISGHRSVSWYQQTPGQGLQFLFEYFSETQRNKGNFPGRFSGRQFSNSRSEMNVSTLELGDSALYLCASMLGLNTEAFFGQGTRLTVV.

On this clone: Sequence at one end of the junction differs from germline and may be a read error. The gene calls are TRBV29-1 and TRBJ2-1, with TRBD1 matching over 10 bases. The germline V gene has CDR1 SQVTM and CDR2 ANQGSEA. This CDR3 comprises 13 residues. The CDR3 region is CSVGTGVVNERLF. The DNA for the CDR3 is TGCAGCGTCGGGACAGGGGTGGTCAATGAGCGGCTCTTC.

This clone was detected ten times or more. This chain joins TRBV7-2 and TRBJ2-7; D call uncertain. CDR1 SGHTA and CDR2 FQGNSA come from the germline V gene. V was trimmed by 3 bases and J by 7 bases, leaving 7 bases between them. The CDR3 contains 11 residues. CDR3 sequence (DNA): TGTGCCAGCAGCTTGTCGGAGGAGCAGTACTTC. This gives the protein CASSLSEEQYF.

The chain recombines TRBV5-1 with TRBJ2-3, with D perhaps TRBD1 or TRBD2 (5 bases each). Germline V lookup: CDR1 SGHRS, CDR2 YFSETQ. The V gene lost 1 base and the J gene lost 6 bases, with 15 bases spanning the gap. This CDR3 contains 15 residues. The CDR3 DNA follows: TGCGCCAGCAGCTTGCGGGCAGGGACGCTCGATACGCAGTATTTT. Protein product: CASSLRAGTLDTQYF.

This clone was counted between two and nine times. The V call is TRBV7-6, the J call TRBJ2-1; the match to TRBD2 covers 11 bases. The J segment lost 2 bases and the V segment lost 5 bases, leaving 5 bases of the junction unmatched. The CDR3 is 16 residues long. CDR1 is SGHVS and CDR2 is FNYEAQ in the germline V gene. The CDR3 sequence is CASSRGTSGAYNEQFF. The CDR3 coding sequence is TGTGCCAGCAGCAGGGGGACTAGCGGAGCCTACAATGAGCAGTTCTTC.

J is TRBJ2-7 and V is TRBV27; D call uncertain. CDR1 and CDR2 from the germline V gene are MNHEY and SMNVEV (reference sequence). V lost 5 bases to trimming and J lost 0 bases, with 14 bases between them. The CDR3 extends over 15 amino acids. The CDR3 reads CASSRFGLSSYEQYF. The DNA of the CDR3 is TGTGCCAGCAGTCGGTTTGGCCTGAGCTCCTACGAGCAGTACTTC.

The genes are TRBV5-1 and TRBJ2-7; D is perhaps TRBD1 or TRBD2 (5 bases each). Germline loops: CDR1 SGHRS, CDR2 YFSETQ. Trimming removed 6 bases from V and 6 bases from J, with 22 bases in between. The length of the CDR3 is 15 residues. DNA of the CDR3: TGCGCCAGCAATGGAGGCCCAGGGATTTTTCGCGAGCAGTACTTC. It translates to CASNGGPGIFREQYF.